Listed here is a single T cell receptor beta chain. Antigen: not known. There were TCR beta CDR3 regions amplified from RNA transcripts. The study used the HTBI primer set for a first-round RT-PCR of the TCR CDR3. One entry per CDR3 protein results from TCRdb running MiXCR on the multiplex PCR reads. Of approximately 600,000 distinct CDR3 sequences in the sample, about a sixth are singletons; the top ten hold 3.8%. The CDR3 runs 16 residues. The germline V gene has CDR1 SGDLS and CDR2 YYNGEE. V lost 4 bases, J lost 9 bases, and 9 bases stayed unmatched. These data are taken from a study of T cells in Graves' hyperthyroidism and ophthalmopathy. Study-wide points: Blood held most thyroid clonotypes expanded above 0.001 frequency. Ophthalmopathy was model-predicted a median roughly six months pre-onset.

For the diagnoses, clinical symptoms, serum thyroxine and TRAb, thyroid ultrasound and orbital computed tomography were used. The clonotype was recovered from a woman in her thirties with Graves' hyperthyroidism. Material: blood. This chain links TRBV9 with TRBJ2-1; 14 bases agree with TRBD2. The CDR3 here is CASSPGLAGVAGEQFF. In DNA form, the CDR3 reads TGTGCCAGCAGCCCGGGACTAGCGGGAGTAGCTGGTGAGCAGTTCTTC.